The 27 T cell receptor beta chains in this list originate from one sample, sequenced in a study of OX40 agonist ivuxolimab in advanced cancers. The assay was immunoSEQ multiplex PCR, and TCRdb's table has in-frame clones only and misses some. The sample consists of 55,000 to 75,000 clones, roughly nine tenths of them appearing once. This specimen consisted of CD4+ or CD8+ T cells sorted from blood, obtained in a trial of the OX40 agonist ivuxolimab. The receptors here all came from an adult with an advanced solid tumor such as melanoma, head and neck, liver or kidney cancer.

The gene calls are TRBV28 and TRBJ2-3; possible D gene TRBD2, 6 bases. The germline CDR1 and CDR2 sequences are MDHEN and SYDVKM. The V gene lost 4 bases and the J gene lost 4 bases, with 15 bases spanning the gap. The length of the CDR3 is 15 residues. CDR3 sequence reads: CASSSRLGGADTQYF. The CDR3 DNA follows: TGTGCCAGCAGTTCCCGACTAGGAGGGGCAGATACGCAGTATTTT.

V is TRBV27 and J is TRBJ2-1, with D perhaps being TRBD1 or TRBD2 (5 bases each). Trimming left V 3 bases short and J 7 bases short, with 7 bases between. The CDR3 is 12 amino acids. Per germline, CDR1 MNHEY and CDR2 SMNVEV (reference sequence). The CDR3 is CASSFWGNEQFF. CDR3 bases: TGTGCCAGCAGTTTTTGGGGGAATGAGCAGTTCTTC.

The rearrangement joins TRBV6-1 to TRBJ2-3; 7 bases line up with TRBD1. V lost 1 base, J lost 3 bases, and 7 bases stayed unmatched. This CDR3 has 16 amino acids. Germline CDR1 and CDR2: MNHNS and SASEGT. The CDR3 is CASSEEKRQGTDTQYF. For the CDR3, the DNA is TGTGCCAGCAGTGAAGAAAAGAGACAGGGTACAGATACGCAGTATTTT.

The J gene is TRBJ1-5, the V gene TRBV27; D not resolved. Between the trimmed V and J ends, which lost 7 bases and 7 bases, there was a span of 20 bases. CDR3 length: 15 residues. CDR1 and CDR2 from the germline V gene are MNHEY and SMNVEV (reference sequence). The CDR3 coding sequence is TGTGCCAGCACCCTATTTCATCCCGGTGGACAGCCCCAGCATTTT. This translates into CASTLFHPGGQPQHF.

The rearrangement links TRBV4-1 to TRBJ1-5, with TRBD1 matching over 10 bases. Germline loops: CDR1 MGHRA, CDR2 YSYEKL. J gave up 7 bases and V 1 base, and 10 bases lay outside the gene matches. This CDR3 is 17 amino acids long. Here the CDR3 DNA reads TGCGCCAGCAGCCAAGTAGGCGACAGGGGGCTGGGGCAGCCCCAGCATTTT. Translating it yields CASSQVGDRGLGQPQHF.

The rearrangement uses TRBV4-1 and TRBJ2-7; 13 bases map to TRBD2. This CDR3 region has 17 residues. V trimming: 4 bases; J trimming: 4 bases; junction bases outside the gene matches: 10. Germline values: CDR1 MGHRA, CDR2 YSYEKL. The CDR3: CASSPARLAGGSYEQYF. CDR3 bases: TGCGCCAGCAGCCCGGCGAGACTAGCGGGAGGCAGTTACGAGCAGTACTTC.

The chain couples TRBV28 to TRBJ1-5, with 12 bases identical to TRBD1. V was pared by 4 bases and J by 1 base, with 2 bases of the junction left unmatched. The CDR3 length is 16 residues. From germline, CDR1 is MDHEN and CDR2 SYDVKM. The CDR3: CASSWDRGPSNQPQHF. The CDR3 region has the DNA TGTGCCAGCAGTTGGGACAGGGGGCCGAGCAATCAGCCCCAGCATTTT.

V is TRBV6-5 and J is TRBJ2-5, with TRBD1 matching 7 bases. CDR1 is MNHEY and CDR2 is SVGAGI in the germline V gene. V lost 4 bases to trimming and J lost 5 bases; unmatched junction nucleotides: 10. The CDR3 length is 15 residues. The CDR3 region has the DNA TGTGCCAGCAGTTGGGGGACAGCCCTCCAGGAGACCCAGTACTTC. Translation: CASSWGTALQETQYF.

This chain joins TRBV4-1 and TRBJ2-7; possibly TRBD1 or TRBD2 for D (6 bases each). The CDR3 length is 14 residues. V was pared by 1 base and J by 2 bases, with 9 bases between. The germline gives CDR1 MGHRA, CDR2 YSYEKL. CDR3 DNA: TGCGCCAGCAGCCAAGTGGAGGGGGCCTACGAGCAGTACTTC. It yields the protein CASSQVEGAYEQYF.

The V and J genes are TRBV28 and TRBJ2-7, with 7 bases identical to TRBD2. Germline values: CDR1 MDHEN, CDR2 SYDVKM. The CDR3 covers 15 residues. Trimming removed 2 bases from V and 0 bases from J; junction bases left unmatched: 4. The CDR3 loop is CASSLGLAASYEQYF. CDR3 bases: TGTGCCAGCAGTTTAGGGCTAGCGGCCTCCTACGAGCAGTACTTC.

This chain joins TRBV5-4 and TRBJ2-3, with 7 bases matching TRBD2. V lost 9 bases and J lost 0; bases outside the gene matches: 13. Germline V CDR1 and CDR2: SGHNT, YYREEE (reference sequence). CDR3 length equals 16 residues. CDR3 sequence reads: CAIQQGGAFSTDTQYF. In nucleotides, the CDR3 is TGTGCCATCCAGCAGGGAGGGGCATTCAGCACAGATACGCAGTATTTT.

This rearrangement joins TRBV19 to TRBJ2-7; D gene ambiguous. CDR1 is LNHDA and CDR2 is SQIVND in the germline V gene (reference sequence). CDR3 length: 14 residues. With 8 bases removed from V and 4 bases from J, the gap between germline ends came to 18 bases. CDR3 loop: CASRTELASYEQYF. CDR3 in DNA: TGTGCCAGTCGAACGGAATTAGCTTCTTACGAGCAGTACTTC.

The V gene is TRBV7-2, the J gene TRBJ1-2; 7 bases align to TRBD1. The germline V gene has CDR1 SGHTA and CDR2 FQGNSA. The CDR3 spans 14 residues. The junction had 10 bases not matched to a gene; V was cut back by 1 base and J by 11 bases. The CDR3 sequence: CASSLGWDSGGYTF. Written as DNA, the CDR3 is TGTGCCAGCAGCTTAGGATGGGACAGTGGCGGATACACCTTC.

This chain connects TRBV27 to TRBJ2-7, with 9 nucleotides matching TRBD1. After removal of 4 bases from V and 2 bases from J, the junction contained 3 bases not matched to a gene. The CDR3 is made up of 14 amino acids. Germline V gives CDR1 MNHEY, CDR2 SMNVEV (reference sequence). This CDR3 is CASSYGTGPYEQYF. The CDR3 bases are TGTGCCAGCAGTTATGGGACAGGGCCCTACGAGCAGTACTTC.

V is TRBV11-3 and J is TRBJ2-3; TRBD2 matches 7 bases. Trimming took 0 bases from V and 6 from J; bases not matched to a gene: 6. The germline V gene has CDR1 SGHNT and CDR2 YENEEA. The CDR3 length is 15 residues. CDR3: CASSLESGNRDTQYF. CDR3 in DNA: TGTGCCAGCAGCTTAGAAAGCGGGAATCGGGATACGCAGTATTTT.

This clone was detected a few times. The chain couples TRBV9 to TRBJ2-3, with TRBD2 identical over 9 bases. The J segment lost 6 bases and the V segment lost 4 bases, leaving 18 bases of the junction unmatched. CDR3 length: 18 residues. CDR1 and CDR2 (germline): SGDLS, YYNGEE. The CDR3 loop is CASSRPLLAGAPGDTQYF. The CDR3 region has the DNA TGTGCCAGCAGCCGCCCCCTCTTAGCGGGAGCCCCGGGGGATACGCAGTATTTT.

The chain recombines TRBV5-4 with TRBJ2-2; TRBD2 agrees at 8 bases. V lost 0 bases and J lost 10; bases outside the gene matches: 14. Germline V gene lookup returns CDR1 SGHNT and CDR2 YYREEE (reference sequence). This CDR3 has 17 residues. The CDR3 is CASSLVPTGGPVEELFF. For the CDR3, the DNA is TGTGCCAGCAGCTTGGTTCCAACGGGAGGGCCAGTCGAGGAGCTGTTTTTT.

The rearrangement links TRBV19 to TRBJ2-2; D is possibly TRBD2 (5 bases). Germline CDR1 LNHDA, CDR2 SQIVND (reference sequence). There are 17 residues in the CDR3. V gave up 4 bases and J gave up 2 bases, with 17 bases separating them. The CDR3 here is CASSTRGPVGNTGELFF. For the CDR3, the DNA is TGTGCCAGTAGTACCCGAGGGCCAGTAGGAAACACCGGGGAGCTGTTTTTT.

The chain employs TRBV28 and TRBJ1-6; 8 nucleotides agree with TRBD1. Germline CDR1 reads MDHEN; CDR2 reads SYDVKM. The CDR3 sequence is 16 residues long. Unmatched junction bases numbered 6, after V lost 5 bases and J lost 3 bases. The CDR3 DNA sequence: TGTGCCAGCAGTCGGGACAGGCAGTACTATAATTCACCCCTCCACTTT. Its translation: CASSRDRQYYNSPLHF. The variable domain in full, completed from reference TRBV28 and TRBJ1-6, reads DVKVTQSSRYLVKRTGEKVFLECVQDMDHENMFWYRQDPGLGLRLIYFSYDVKMKEKGDIPEGYSVSREKKERFSLILESASTNQTSMYLCASSRDRQYYNSPLHFGNGTRLTVT.

V and J are TRBV6-4 and TRBJ2-7, with D possibly matching TRBD2 (6 bases). The CDR3 contains 17 residues. Trimming removed 4 bases at V and 2 bases at J, with 21 bases between. Germline CDR1 is MRHNA and CDR2 is SNTAGT. The CDR3 DNA reads TGTGCCAGCAGTGGCCCACTCCCGGGACTCCCAGCCTACGAGCAGTACTTC. Amino acid sequence: CASSGPLPGLPAYEQYF.

The V gene is TRBV25-1, the J gene TRBJ2-2; TRBD2 matches at 9 bases. The CDR3 runs 18 residues. Germline V gene data show CDR1 as MGHDK and CDR2 as SYGVNS. The junction had 12 bases not matched to a gene; V was cut back by 2 bases and J by 5 bases. In DNA form, the CDR3 reads TGTGCCAGCAGTGAAACCCGGAAAGTAGCGGGAGTAACCGGGGAGCTGTTTTTT. It translates to CASSETRKVAGVTGELFF.

The chain couples TRBV27 to TRBJ2-1, with 8 bases matching TRBD2. The trim removed 1 base at V and 6 bases at J, leaving 5 bases unmatched. The CDR3 has 15 residues. Germline CDR1 is MNHEY and CDR2 is SMNVEV (reference sequence). The CDR3 DNA sequence: TGTGCCAGCAGTTTATTGGCGGGAGGTCCCAATGAGCAGTTCTTC. Translation gives CASSLLAGGPNEQFF.

The chain carries TRBV4-2 and TRBJ1-1; D remains unclear. The ends were cut back, 0 bases at V and 5 bases at J, with 19 bases in the middle. CDR3 length: 17 amino acids. Germline V gene sequence: CDR1 LGHNA, CDR2 YNFKEQ. CDR3 nucleotide sequence: TGTGCCAGCAGCCAAGATCGGGTTAAAGGGTTTGAAACTGAAGCTTTCTTT. Amino acids: CASSQDRVKGFETEAFF.

This rearrangement joins TRBV5-8 to TRBJ2-7; D is ambiguous. This CDR3 has 14 residues. Trimming cost V 1 base and J 2 bases, with 10 bases left between them. Germline lookup yields CDR1 SGHTS and CDR2 YDEGEE. The CDR3 here is CASSLIRRTYEQYF. For the CDR3, the DNA is TGTGCCAGCAGCTTGATCCGGAGAACCTACGAGCAGTACTTC.

The chain combines TRBV6-4 with TRBJ2-3; D is possibly TRBD2 (6 bases). Trimming removed 2 bases at V and 0 bases at J, with 6 bases between. Germline V lookup: CDR1 MRHNA, CDR2 SNTAGT. CDR3 length: 14 residues. CDR3 DNA: TGTGCCAGCAGTGACGGGACTAGCACAGATACGCAGTATTTT. This codes for CASSDGTSTDTQYF.

V is TRBV6-7 and J is TRBJ2-7, with D tentatively TRBD1 (6 bases). TRBV6-7 is assigned to the ORF class and has an uncertain function. The V and J ends lost 0 bases and 0 bases respectively, with 18 bases between them. The CDR3 contains 18 residues. As DNA, the CDR3 is TGTGCCAGCAGTTACTCGCGGACTCTTCAGGGGCGCTCCTACGAGCAGTACTTC. Translated: CASSYSRTLQGRSYEQYF.

The chain couples TRBV27 to TRBJ2-5; TRBD2 aligns across 16 bases. V was pared by 5 bases and J by 0 bases, with 6 bases of the junction left unmatched. The CDR3 contains 18 residues. Germline V gives CDR1 MNHEY, CDR2 SMNVEV (reference sequence). In nucleotides, the CDR3 is TGTGCCAGCAGTCCCGGGACTAGCGGGAGGGCCTACCAAGAGACCCAGTACTTC. It is translated as CASSPGTSGRAYQETQYF.